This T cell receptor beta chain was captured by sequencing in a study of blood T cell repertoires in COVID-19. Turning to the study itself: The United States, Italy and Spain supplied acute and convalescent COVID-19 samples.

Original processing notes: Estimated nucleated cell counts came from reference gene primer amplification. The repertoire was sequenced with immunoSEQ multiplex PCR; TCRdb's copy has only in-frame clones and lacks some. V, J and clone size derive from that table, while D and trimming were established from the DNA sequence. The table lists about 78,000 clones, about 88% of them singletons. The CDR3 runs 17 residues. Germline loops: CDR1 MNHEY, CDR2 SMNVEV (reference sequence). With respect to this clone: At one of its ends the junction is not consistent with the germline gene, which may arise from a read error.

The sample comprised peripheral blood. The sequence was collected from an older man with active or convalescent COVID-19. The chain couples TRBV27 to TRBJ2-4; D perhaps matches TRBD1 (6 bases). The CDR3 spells CANSDRTAFLAKNIQYF. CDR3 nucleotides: TGTGCCAACAGTGACCGGACAGCGTTTCTAGCCAAAAACATTCAGTACTTC.